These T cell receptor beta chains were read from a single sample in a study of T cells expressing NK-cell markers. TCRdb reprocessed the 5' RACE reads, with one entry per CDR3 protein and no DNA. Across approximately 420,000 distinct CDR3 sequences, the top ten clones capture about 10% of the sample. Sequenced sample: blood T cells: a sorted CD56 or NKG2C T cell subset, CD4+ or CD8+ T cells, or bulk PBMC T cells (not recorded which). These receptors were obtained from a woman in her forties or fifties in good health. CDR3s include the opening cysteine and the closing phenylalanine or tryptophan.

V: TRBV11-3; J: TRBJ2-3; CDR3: CASSEQALGTQYF
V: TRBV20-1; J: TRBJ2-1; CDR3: CSARSLAGVGNEQFF
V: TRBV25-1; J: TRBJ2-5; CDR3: CASSEWSGEGETQYF
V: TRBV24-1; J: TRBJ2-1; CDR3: CASQPAGGVAYNEQFF
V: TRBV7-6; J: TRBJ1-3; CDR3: CASSLRQTGNTIYF
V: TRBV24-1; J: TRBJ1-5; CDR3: CATSGRDRGINQPQHF
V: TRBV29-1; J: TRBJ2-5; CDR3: CSVVQKETQYF
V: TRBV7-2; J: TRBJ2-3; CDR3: CASSFKSGQGADTQYF
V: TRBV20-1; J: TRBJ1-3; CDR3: CSASLDASSGNTIYF
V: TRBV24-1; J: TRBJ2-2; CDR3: CATSDFPGLATGELFF
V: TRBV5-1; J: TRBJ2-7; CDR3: CASSLGRPYEQYF
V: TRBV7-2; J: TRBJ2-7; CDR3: CASSLAVFLEQYF
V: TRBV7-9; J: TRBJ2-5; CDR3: CASSSTKQGTETQYF
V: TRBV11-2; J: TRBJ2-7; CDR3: CASSTTISGVSSYEQYF
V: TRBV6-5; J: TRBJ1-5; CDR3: CASSYGGGHNQPQHF
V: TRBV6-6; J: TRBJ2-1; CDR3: CASSSPLRPNEQFF
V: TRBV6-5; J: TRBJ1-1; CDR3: CASSYASGTNTEAFF
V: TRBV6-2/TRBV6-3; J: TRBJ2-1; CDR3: CASRPQQGGRYNEQFF
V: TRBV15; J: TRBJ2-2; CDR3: CATSRGGHNTGELFF
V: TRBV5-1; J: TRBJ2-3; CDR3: CASSLDRASDTQYF
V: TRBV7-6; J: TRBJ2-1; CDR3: CASSSRPWLAGGNEQFF
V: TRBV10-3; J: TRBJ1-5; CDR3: CAISESTGSQPQHF
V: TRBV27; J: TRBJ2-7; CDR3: CASSREPPYYEQYF
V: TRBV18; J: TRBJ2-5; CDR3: CASSPLGTALGETQYF
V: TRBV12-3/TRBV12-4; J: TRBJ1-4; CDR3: CASSLATSGHEKLFF
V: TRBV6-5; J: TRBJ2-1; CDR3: CASSYALSSYNEQFF
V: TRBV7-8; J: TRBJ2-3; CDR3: CASSLFSMGRAGYTQYF
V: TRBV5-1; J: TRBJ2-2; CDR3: CASQIRLLTGELFF
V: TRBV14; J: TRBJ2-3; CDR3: CASSQDPGFSTDTQYF
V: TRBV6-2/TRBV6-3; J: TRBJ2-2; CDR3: CASSSWGQNTGELFF
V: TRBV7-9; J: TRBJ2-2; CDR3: CASSTTTGVGPNTGELFF
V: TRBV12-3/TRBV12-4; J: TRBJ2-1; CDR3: CASSGGLAENNEQFF
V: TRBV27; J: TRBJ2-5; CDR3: CASRIMGKETQYF
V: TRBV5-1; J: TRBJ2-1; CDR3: CASSLAQQGQFF
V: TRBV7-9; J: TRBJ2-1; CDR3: CASSLGVRTGGKSSYNEQFF
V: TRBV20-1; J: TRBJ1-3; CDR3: CSAEGGNTIYF
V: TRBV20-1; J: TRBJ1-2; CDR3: CSARDPTTLRYGYTF
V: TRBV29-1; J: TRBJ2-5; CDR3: CSAGHRVQETQYF
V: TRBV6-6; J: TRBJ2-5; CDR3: CASEDLEETQYF
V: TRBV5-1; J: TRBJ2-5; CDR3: CASSASGAAGGETQYF
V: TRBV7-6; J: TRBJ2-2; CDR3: CASSLGGTALTGELFF
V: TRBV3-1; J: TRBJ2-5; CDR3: CASSQGSGQQETQYF
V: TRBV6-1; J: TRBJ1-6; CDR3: CASSERASSPLHF
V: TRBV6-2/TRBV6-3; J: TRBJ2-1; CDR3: CASSWGILVNEQFF
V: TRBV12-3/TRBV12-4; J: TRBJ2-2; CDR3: CGSARRGGGELFF
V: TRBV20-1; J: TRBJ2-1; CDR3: CSARWGNRFEATQFF
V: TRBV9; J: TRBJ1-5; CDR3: CASSVDSKLPQHF
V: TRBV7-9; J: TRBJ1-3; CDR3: CASSLAIPGTGNTIYF
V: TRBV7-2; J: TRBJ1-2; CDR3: CATESDGRIGGYTF
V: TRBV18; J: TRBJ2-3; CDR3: CASSPRQGETDTQYF
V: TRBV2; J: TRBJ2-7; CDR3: CAGVGGQGSYEQYF
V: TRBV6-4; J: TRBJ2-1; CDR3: CASSDSWPAAYNEQFF
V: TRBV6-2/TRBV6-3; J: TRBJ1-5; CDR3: CASSYSGYSNQPQHF